A selection of T cell receptor beta chains follows, all from one sample in a study of shared clonotypes between healthy human individuals. Data came from immunoSEQ multiplex PCR; TCRdb stores just in-frame clones and leaves some out. The data show about 2 million clones, 85% to 95% seen once. Sequences were obtained from naive CD4+ T cells sorted from blood. The receptors derive from a man aged 18 to 29 in good health. Both conserved end residues are trimmed from each CDR3. Clone size is shown for a subset of rows, as once, few, many or a class of expanded clone.

CDR3aa	abundance	j_gene	v_gene	len
ASSQVLGLDPSTDTQY	-	TRBJ2-3	TRBV4-3	16
ASSWTGPYEQY	-	TRBJ2-7	TRBV28	11
ASSSGQAIYEQY	-	TRBJ2-7	TRBV4-1	12
ASSLSSYNSPLH	-	TRBJ1-6	TRBV28	12
ASRTDLSGANVLT	-	TRBJ2-6	TRBV27	13
SVEDRGSGVVYEQY	-	TRBJ2-7	TRBV29-1	14
ASSFRETRDEQF	-	TRBJ2-1	TRBV5-1	12
ASTRASLETQY	-	TRBJ2-5	TRBV6-5	11
ASIEGASSTDTQY	-	TRBJ2-3	TRBV6-1	13
AISESSGIGDTQY	-	TRBJ2-3	TRBV10-3	13
ASRDSLNTEAF	few	TRBJ1-1	TRBV10-1	11
ASSRLAGGTSTDTQY	-	TRBJ2-3	TRBV7-9	15
AGLAGRSTDTQY	-	TRBJ2-3	TRBV2	12
ASSFGGKGQPQH	-	TRBJ1-5	TRBV27	12
ASSSPTQGNTEAF	-	TRBJ1-1	TRBV5-6	13
ASSDRSNTEKLF	-	TRBJ1-4	TRBV2	12
ASSSTQGIGYT	-	TRBJ1-2	TRBV11-2	11
ASSQDGDYWSGANYGYT	-	TRBJ1-2	TRBV14	17
AISVGTGVSDTQY	-	TRBJ2-3	TRBV10-3	13
ASRQGDYGYT	-	TRBJ1-2	TRBV28	10
ASSLDRASQFRSPLH	-	TRBJ1-6	TRBV5-4	15
ASSSGRVREQY	-	TRBJ2-7	TRBV10-2	11
ASSLGGNEQF	-	TRBJ2-1	TRBV5-1	10
ASSQGTGTYEQY	-	TRBJ2-7	TRBV18	12